The clone carrying this T cell receptor (beta chain) was seen a few times. V was pared by 5 bases and J by 1 base, with 7 bases between. The germline CDR1 and CDR2 sequences are SEHNR and FQNEAQ (reference sequence). The CDR3 runs to 13 residues. The data stem from a study of early T cells in non-severe SARS-CoV-2 infection. Attachment of unique molecular identifiers was made to individual cDNA molecules. TCRdb independently ran MiXCR on the 5' RACE reads; one entry per CDR3 protein. The profile covers 68,000 or so distinct CDR3 sequences, with roughly 11% appearing a single time and 6.4% taken by the ten largest.

Sequenced: whole blood. This clonotype was obtained from an adult who was a healthcare worker with PCR-confirmed SARS-CoV-2 infection or an uninfected control (not recorded which). The gene calls are TRBV7-9 and TRBJ2-3; D not certain. CDR3 residues: CASSLMGTDTQYF. Written as DNA, the CDR3 is TGTGCCAGCAGCCTAATGGGCACAGATACGCAGTATTTT.